Each of the 21 T cell receptor beta chains below was sequenced from the same sample in a study of blood T cells in healthy people across ages. A second 7 to 11 cycle PCR used barcoded and J-beta primers. TCRdb called the 5' RACE reads again in MiXCR, with one record for every CDR3 protein. Among 600,000 to 800,000 distinct CDR3 sequences listed, roughly 21% were seen once. The sequencing input was blood. These receptors all come from a man in his 70s in good health.

V and J are TRBV20-1 and TRBJ2-4, with 7 positions matching TRBD1. Trimming removed 4 bases from V and 9 bases from J; junction bases left unmatched: 6. The CDR3 has 12 amino acids. CDR1 and CDR2 from the germline V gene are DFQATT and SNEGSKA (reference sequence). CDR3 sequence reads: CSATATGSIQYF. CDR3 bases: TGCAGTGCTACCGCGACAGGGAGCATTCAGTACTTC.

The rearrangement uses TRBV25-1 and TRBJ2-3, with TRBD2 matching over 12 bases. Germline CDR1 MGHDK, CDR2 SYGVNS. The CDR3 spans 17 residues. Losses at the gene ends were 2 bases for V and 5 bases for J; bases not matched to a gene: 8. The CDR3 sequence is CASSEPLLAGGIDTQYF. CDR3 DNA: TGTGCCAGCAGTGAACCCCTTCTAGCGGGAGGGATAGATACGCAGTATTTT.

The chain carries TRBV14 and TRBJ2-5; D is unresolved. The germline V and J ends were trimmed by 2 bases and 5 bases, with 12 bases remaining between them. This CDR3 region has 14 residues. Germline CDR1 SGHDN, CDR2 FVKESK. CDR3 loop: CASSQSPKRETQYF. For the CDR3, the DNA is TGTGCCAGCAGCCAATCCCCCAAGAGGGAGACCCAGTACTTC.

In this sample, this clonotype turned up a few times. This chain joins TRBV14 and TRBJ2-7, with D possibly matching TRBD1 (6 bases). Matching the DNA end better, TRBJ2-1 makes the J call doubtful. There are 18 residues in the CDR3. The V gene's germline CDR1 is SGHDN and CDR2 FVKESK. Here the CDR3 DNA reads TGTGCCAGCAGCCCTCGGGGCCAGCCGGTAATAGGGGGCAATGAGCAGTTCTTC. As protein: CASSPRGQPVIGGNEQFF.

Concerning this clonotype: This may come from a read error, since a much larger clone is one base off. The CDR3 DNA follows: TGCGGCGTTGACTTAGCAGGGGGCGAGACGCAGTTCTTC. It yields the protein CGVDLAGGETQFF. The chain recombines TRBV29-1 with TRBJ2-1; 8 positions agree with TRBD1. Germline CDR1 SQVTM, CDR2 ANQGSEA. This CDR3 comprises 13 residues.

In its sample, this clonotype was seen a few times. The chain couples TRBV28 to TRBJ2-3, with D possibly TRBD2 on 6 matching bases. Trimming removed 10 bases at V and 7 bases at J, with 27 bases between. The CDR3 extends over 16 amino acids. CDR1 is MDHEN and CDR2 is SYDVKM in the germline V gene. The CDR3 spells CATGRGRPELAHTQYF. In DNA form, the CDR3 reads TGTGCCACCGGGAGAGGGAGGCCCGAACTCGCGCATACGCAGTATTTT.

A few counts support this clonotype. The chain joins TRBV4-2 to TRBJ2-3; D gene uncertain. CDR3 length equals 16 residues. The ends were cut back, 4 bases at V and 3 bases at J, with 17 bases in the middle. Germline V CDR1 and CDR2: LGHNA, YNFKEQ. In DNA, the CDR3 is TGTGCCAGCAGCCGAGTCGAGGCGGCCGCGACAGATACGCAGTATTTT. As protein: CASSRVEAAATDTQYF.

The gene calls are TRBV7-2 and TRBJ1-2; 7 bases fit TRBD1. J gave up 2 bases and V 3 bases, and 6 bases lay outside the gene matches. Per germline, CDR1 SGHTA and CDR2 FQGNSA. The length of the CDR3 is 15 residues. CDR3 sequence (DNA): TGTGCCAGCAGCTTGGTAGGGGGCGGGAACTATGGCTACACCTTC. Protein: CASSLVGGGNYGYTF.

The chain carries TRBV25-1 and TRBJ2-7, with D perhaps matching TRBD1 (6 bases). The CDR3 is 14 residues long. Germline V gene data show CDR1 as MGHDK and CDR2 as SYGVNS. Trimming took off 1 base at V and 5 bases at J, with 12 bases between the two ends. This CDR3 is CASSESDRANEQYF. The CDR3 DNA reads as TGTGCCAGCAGTGAATCGGACAGAGCCAACGAGCAGTACTTC.

Ten or more counts support this clonotype. The chain couples TRBV20-1 to TRBJ2-1; D remains unclear. The germline CDR1 and CDR2 sequences are DFQATT and SNEGSKA (reference sequence). CDR3 size: 12 residues. Trimming shortened V by 5 bases and J by 6 bases, and 11 bases separated the two germline ends. CDR3 protein: CSAELSGNEQFF. DNA of the CDR3: TGCAGTGCTGAGTTATCTGGCAATGAGCAGTTCTTC.

The genes are TRBV4-3 and TRBJ2-1, with TRBD2 identical over 11 bases. Germline values: CDR1 LGHNA, CDR2 YSLEER. V lost 3 bases, J lost 3 bases, and 4 bases stayed unmatched. The CDR3 runs to 16 residues. In nucleotides, the CDR3 is TGCGCCAGCAGCCAGGCTAGCGGGAGGTTCTACAATGAGCAGTTCTTC. Translation gives CASSQASGRFYNEQFF.

This chain uses TRBV6-2 or TRBV6-3 with TRBJ2-7; tentatively, D is TRBD1 (6 bases). The CDR3 is 15 amino acids. CDR1 MNHEY and CDR2 SVGEGT come from the germline V gene. V shed 5 bases and J shed 1 base, with 15 bases lying between them. The DNA of the CDR3 is TGTGCCAGCAGTAATCCAAGGGGACAATCCTACGAGCAGTACTTC. Protein sequence: CASSNPRGQSYEQYF.

As regards this clonotype: This could be a read error, since a much larger clone is one nucleotide away. The V and J genes are TRBV12-3 or TRBV12-4 and TRBJ2-7; 7 nucleotides align to TRBD1. This CDR3 region has 13 residues. The V segment lost 3 bases and the J segment 3 bases; nucleotides outside the gene matches: 2. CDR3 coding DNA: TGTGCCAGCAGTTTGCCAGGGGGCTACGAGCAGTACTTC. It is translated as CASSLPGGYEQYF.

V gene TRBV28 combines with J gene TRBJ2-1; D tentatively fits TRBD1 or TRBD2 (7 bases each). The CDR3 is made up of 15 amino acids. Germline lookup yields CDR1 MDHEN and CDR2 SYDVKM. V was pared by 5 bases and J by 6 bases, with 17 bases between. In DNA, the CDR3 is TGTGCCAGCAGTCCACCAGGGGGGGCGTTCAATGAGCAGTTCTTC. Amino acid sequence: CASSPPGGAFNEQFF.

The chain is built from TRBV20-1 and TRBJ2-7; tentatively, D is TRBD1 (6 bases). Germline V CDR1 and CDR2: DFQATT, SNEGSKA (reference sequence). This CDR3 contains 13 residues. Trimming shortened V by 0 bases and J by 7 bases, and 13 bases separated the two germline ends. Here the CDR3 reads CSARDQGIGEQYF. CDR3 coding DNA: TGCAGTGCTAGAGATCAGGGGATAGGGGAGCAGTACTTC.

This clonotype was observed many times. J is TRBJ2-2 and V is TRBV7-8; D gene ambiguous. V lost 5 bases to trimming and J lost 6 bases, with 7 bases between them. Germline V lookup: CDR1 SGHVS, CDR2 FQNEAQ. The CDR3 contains 12 residues. CDR3: CASSQDPGELFF. The CDR3 DNA reads as TGTGCCAGCAGCCAGGATCCCGGGGAGCTGTTTTTT.

The chain has TRBV21-1 and TRBJ2-2; the D call of TRBD1 is as the table states it, not checked on the DNA. TRBV21-1 is a pseudogene locus. CDR3 length: 16 residues. The CDR3 region has the DNA TGTGCCAGCACCAAATATCAGGACAGGGGTACCGGGGAGCTGTTTTTT. This gives the protein CASTKYQDRGTGELFF.

This clonotype was detected a few times. The chain uses TRBV29-1 and TRBJ2-2; D is ambiguous. Germline-derived CDR1 and CDR2 are SQVTM and ANQGSEA. V lost 4 bases to trimming and J lost 5 bases, with 5 bases between them. The CDR3 spans 11 residues. CDR3 sequence reads: CSVVGTGELFF. DNA of the CDR3: TGCAGCGTTGTCGGTACCGGGGAGCTGTTTTTT.

This clonotype was counted at least ten times. The V call is TRBV7-2, the J call TRBJ2-5; D call uncertain. V was pared by 1 base and J by 1 base, with 4 bases between. The germline gives CDR1 SGHTA, CDR2 FQGNSA. The CDR3 totals 13 residues. CDR3 in DNA: TGTGCCAGCAGCTTAGTATTCCAAGAGACCCAGTACTTC. Its protein product is CASSLVFQETQYF. Full variable domain (missing parts from reference TRBV7-2 and TRBJ2-5): GAGVSQSPSNKVTEKGKDVELRCDPISGHTALYWYRQSLGQGLEFLIYFQGNSAPDKSGLPSDRFSAERTGGSVSTLTIQRTQQEDSAVYLCASSLVFQETQYFGPGTRLLVL.

The chain employs TRBV24-1 and TRBJ2-1, with 11 bases aligning to TRBD2. The CDR3 loop spans 18 amino acids. V was clipped by 4 bases and J by 5 bases; unmatched bases: 12. Germline V gives CDR1 KGHDR, CDR2 SFDVKD. The CDR3 here is CATSDHYQTSGRNNEQFF. CDR3 DNA sequence: TGTGCCACCAGTGACCATTACCAAACTAGCGGGAGAAACAATGAGCAGTTCTTC.

With respect to this clonotype: A read error may account for a junction end that differs from germline. The chain carries TRBV7-7 and TRBJ2-5; TRBD2 agrees at 7 bases. Germline CDR1 reads SSHAT; CDR2 reads FNYEAQ (reference sequence). The CDR3 is 15 residues long. CDR3 coding DNA: TGTGCTAGCAGCCCCACGAGCGGGAATGTAGGGGCCCAGTACTTC. Translated, it gives CASSPTSGNVGAQYF.